This entry lists 14 T cell receptor beta chains sequenced from one sample in a study of a mutant IDH1 vaccine in newly diagnosed glioma (TCRdb year 2021). For these receptors, no antigen is known. According to the study, the label for this sample's time point signals: week 11, during vaccination. Every vaccine dose consisted of 300 ug of a 20-mer mutant IDH1 peptide in Montanide, administered subcutaneously together with topical imiquimod. Library method: the immunoSEQ multiplex PCR assay. TCRdb holds this immuneACCESS table with in-frame rearrangements only. Some clones are missing; in checked studies, unresolved V genes explain under half, and the rest has no known cause. Across this sample there are approximately 110,000 clones, with under 90% seen only once. The ten largest account for roughly 0.61% of the sample. The source was PBMCs, collected from a glioma patient whose treatment included an IDH1 peptide vaccine. The origin of the receptors is a woman aged 50 to 60 with glioma.

The CDR3 sequence: CSVTDSRGTFF. Here the CDR3 DNA reads TGCAGTGTAACGGACAGCCGTGGAACTTTCTTT. The chain is built from TRBV20-1 and TRBJ1-1; tentative D call: TRBD1 (6 bases). The CDR3 sequence is 11 residues long. The ends were cut back, 7 bases at V and 12 bases at J, with 18 bases in the middle. Germline V lookup: CDR1 DFQATT, CDR2 SNEGSKA (reference sequence).

The chain uses TRBV5-1 and TRBJ1-1; D is ambiguous. The V gene lost 0 bases and the J gene lost 1 base, with 10 bases spanning the gap. This CDR3 comprises 15 residues. Per the germline V gene, CDR1 is SGHRS and CDR2 is YFSETQ. CDR3 region: CASSLAGWGNTEAFF. CDR3 coding DNA: TGCGCCAGCAGCTTGGCGGGTTGGGGGAACACTGAAGCTTTCTTT.

This chain uses TRBV5-1 with TRBJ2-7; D might be TRBD1 (5 bases). CDR1 is SGHRS and CDR2 is YFSETQ in the germline V gene. V lost 0 bases and J 4 bases, leaving 8 bases between the germline ends. This CDR3 spans 13 amino acids. The CDR3 sequence: CASSLGTPYEQYF. The CDR3 DNA is TGCGCCAGCAGCTTGGGGACACCTTACGAGCAGTACTTC.

The V gene is TRBV2, the J gene TRBJ2-1, with 9 bases fitting TRBD2. The CDR3 contains 15 residues. Germline-derived CDR1 and CDR2 are SNHLY and FYNNEI. The V gene end was trimmed by 6 bases and the J gene end by 4 bases; junction bases not matched to a gene: 7. DNA of the CDR3: TGTGCCAGCAGCCCGACTAGCGGTGCGTACAATGAGCAGTTCTTC. It is translated as CASSPTSGAYNEQFF.

The chain has TRBV19 and TRBJ1-2; D is unresolved. Deletions cut 0 bases from V and 4 bases from J, with 15 bases between. This CDR3 is built from 16 residues. Per germline, CDR1 LNHDA and CDR2 SQIVND (reference sequence). CDR3 loop: CASSIDVRILFYGYTF. The CDR3, as DNA: TGTGCCAGTAGTATAGATGTCAGAATCCTATTCTATGGCTACACCTTC. Full variable domain (outside the CDR3, taken from reference TRBV19 and TRBJ1-2): DGGITQSPKYLFRKEGQNVTLSCEQNLNHDAMYWYRQDPGQGLRLIYYSQIVNDFQKGDIAEGYSVSREKKESFPLTVTSAQKNPTAFYLCASSIDVRILFYGYTFGSGTRLTVV.

This clone was recorded once. The chain combines TRBV27 with TRBJ1-2; the D gene is possibly TRBD1 (6 bases). The CDR3 is 14 amino acids. In germline, CDR1 is MNHEY, CDR2 SMNVEV (reference sequence). Trimming shortened V by 5 bases and J by 4 bases, and 14 bases separated the two germline ends. CDR3 amino acids: CASSGGRGGYGYTF. In DNA, the CDR3 is TGTGCCAGCAGTGGTGGACGAGGGGGCTATGGCTACACCTTC.

This clone turned up a few times. The V call is TRBV9, the J call TRBJ2-1; 7 nucleotides match TRBD2. V lost 3 bases, J lost 10 bases, and 16 bases stayed unmatched. This CDR3 has 16 residues. Germline CDR1 reads SGDLS; CDR2 reads YYNGEE. In DNA form, the CDR3 reads TGTGCCAGCAGCGGAGGACTGGGCGGGAGTTACTGGGAGCAGTTCTTC. This encodes CASSGGLGGSYWEQFF.

The V call is TRBV29-1, the J call TRBJ1-2; 8 bases agree with TRBD1. Per germline, CDR1 SQVTM and CDR2 ANQGSEA. Trimming removed 2 bases from V and 8 bases from J; junction bases left unmatched: 7. The CDR3 runs to 13 residues. CDR3 DNA sequence: TGCAGCGTTGAAAGACCGACAGGGGCCGGCTACACCTTC. It specifies CSVERPTGAGYTF.

This rearrangement joins TRBV5-1 to TRBJ1-1; D unresolved. Trimming pared 0 bases from V and 5 bases from J, leaving 17 bases between. Per the germline V gene, CDR1 is SGHRS and CDR2 is YFSETQ. The CDR3 is made up of 16 amino acids. DNA for the CDR3: TGCGCCAGCAGCTTGGGCCGGGGTTTGGTCGAGACTGAAGCTTTCTTT. Translation: CASSLGRGLVETEAFF. The variable domain in full, with the rest retrieved from reference TRBV5-1 and TRBJ1-1, is KAGVTQTPRYLIKTRGQQVTLSCSPISGHRSVSWYQQTPGQGLQFLFEYFSETQRNKGNFPGRFSGRQFSNSRSEMNVSTLELGDSALYLCASSLGRGLVETEAFFGQGTRLTVV.

V gene TRBV7-9 combines with J gene TRBJ1-1; 9 bases line up with TRBD1. CDR3 length: 15 residues. Trimming took 3 bases from V and 2 from J; bases not matched to a gene: 4. CDR1 and CDR2 (germline): SEHNR, FQNEAQ (reference sequence). This chain's CDR3 is CASSFGTGTNTEAFF. The CDR3 DNA is TGTGCCAGCAGCTTTGGGACAGGGACAAACACTGAAGCTTTCTTT. The full variable domain, rest sourced from reference TRBV7-9 and TRBJ1-1, is DTGVSQNPRHKITKRGQNVTFRCDPISEHNRLYWYRQTLGQGPEFLTYFQNEAQLEKSRLLSDRFSAERPKGSFSTLEIQRTEQGDSAMYLCASSFGTGTNTEAFFGQGTRLTVV.

This clone has a single count. The CDR3 coding sequence is TGCGCCAGCAGCCAAGAACAGCTAGCCTACGAGCAGTACTTC. The encoded protein is CASSQEQLAYEQYF. This chain uses TRBV4-1 with TRBJ2-7; no reliable D call. The CDR3 runs 14 residues. Germline V CDR1 and CDR2: MGHRA, YSYEKL. V gave up 0 bases and J gave up 2 bases, with 8 bases separating them.

For the CDR3, the DNA is TGTGCCAGCAGCGACGGACTAGCGGGAGTGGATACGCAGTATTTT. This encodes CASSDGLAGVDTQYF. This rearrangement joins TRBV6-1 to TRBJ2-3; 13 bases are a match to TRBD2. With V trimmed by 6 bases and J by 6 bases, 6 bases remained unmatched. This CDR3 has 15 amino acids. CDR1 and CDR2 (germline): MNHNS, SASEGT.

The chain employs TRBV28 and TRBJ1-2; D may be TRBD1 (6 bases). Germline CDR1 and CDR2: MDHEN and SYDVKM. Trimming removed 6 bases at V and 5 bases at J, with 19 bases between. The CDR3 is 15 amino acids. CDR3 region: CASSPDRTSGYGYTF. As DNA, the CDR3 is TGTGCCAGCAGCCCCGACAGGACGTCGGGGTATGGCTACACCTTC.

V usage is TRBV7-6 and J usage is TRBJ2-2, with TRBD2 matching 11 bases. Per germline, CDR1 SGHVS and CDR2 FNYEAQ. Trimming cost V 1 base and J 1 base; bases outside gene matches: 5. The CDR3 sequence is 18 residues long. The DNA of the CDR3 is TGTGCCAGCAGCTTAGAGTGGGGACTAGCGGTGAACACCGGGGAGCTGTTTTTT. It specifies CASSLEWGLAVNTGELFF.